Following are 9 T cell receptor beta chains from one sample sequenced in a study of T cells in Graves' hyperthyroidism and ophthalmopathy. RNA transcripts served as the template for amplifying TCR beta CDR3 regions. The primer set for the first-round RT-PCR of the TCR CDR3 was HTBI. Each CDR3 protein is one row after TCRdb ran MiXCR on the multiplex PCR reads. The table has about 500,000 distinct CDR3 sequences, approximately 15% seen once; the top ten hold roughly 18%. The sequenced sample consisted of blood. Receptors originate from a woman younger than 35 with Graves' hyperthyroidism.

This clonotype was detected many times. The chain employs TRBV2 and TRBJ1-1; 9 nucleotides line up with TRBD1. The germline gives CDR1 SNHLY, CDR2 FYNNEI. V gave up 7 bases and J gave up 1 base; unmatched junction bases: 7. This CDR3 spans 15 amino acids. CDR3 bases: TGTGCCAGCATTCCGCCGACAGGGGGGAACACTGAAGCTTTCTTT. It translates to CASIPPTGGNTEAFF. Based on the CDR3 plus reference TRBV2 and TRBJ1-1, the full variable domain is EPEVTQTPSHQVTQMGQEVILRCVPISNHLYFYWYRQILGQKVEFLVSFYNNEISEKSEIFDDQFSVERPDGSNFTLKIRSTKLEDSAMYFCASIPPTGGNTEAFFGQGTRLTVV.

V is TRBV12-3 or TRBV12-4 and J is TRBJ2-1, with 10 bases that match TRBD2. This CDR3 has 19 amino acids. The V gene end was trimmed by 5 bases and the J gene end by 0 bases; junction bases not matched to a gene: 13. In DNA form, the CDR3 reads TGTGCCAGCAGTCCCTGGACTAGCGGACGAAGCACCTCCTACAATGAGCAGTTCTTC. Translation gives CASSPWTSGRSTSYNEQFF.

This clonotype has a handful of counts. The V and J genes are TRBV4-1 and TRBJ1-1; a weak D match, TRBD1 (5 bases). CDR3 length: 18 residues. With 4 bases removed from V and 1 base from J, the gap between germline ends came to 22 bases. CDR1 and CDR2 (germline): MGHRA, YSYEKL. CDR3 loop: CASSPPLSRGLWNTEAFF. For the CDR3, the DNA is TGCGCCAGCAGCCCACCGTTGTCCCGGGGCCTCTGGAACACTGAAGCTTTCTTT.

This clonotype was observed a few times. The chain carries TRBV4-1 and TRBJ2-5; D is possibly TRBD2 (6 bases). This CDR3 comprises 19 residues. The V gene lost 1 base and the J gene lost 1 base, with 22 bases spanning the gap. Germline CDR1 MGHRA, CDR2 YSYEKL. CDR3 sequence: CASSQGRGLLTGSQETQYF. CDR3 nucleotides: TGCGCCAGCAGCCAAGGTCGGGGGTTGCTAACGGGTTCCCAAGAGACCCAGTACTTC.

This clonotype has a count of ten or more. This rearrangement joins TRBV20-1 to TRBJ2-1, with a weak D call TRBD2 (7 bases). In germline, CDR1 is DFQATT, CDR2 SNEGSKA (reference sequence). Deletions cut 7 bases from V and 8 bases from J, with 18 bases between. The CDR3 is 13 amino acids. The CDR3 region has the DNA TGCAGTGTCGGGATCGCGGGGGCGGATGAGCAGTTCTTC. This translates into CSVGIAGADEQFF.

In its sample, this clonotype was seen a few times. The rearrangement joins TRBV27 to TRBJ1-4; the D gene is possibly TRBD1 (5 bases). Germline values: CDR1 MNHEY, CDR2 SMNVEV (reference sequence). The V and J ends lost 1 base and 7 bases respectively, with 16 bases between them. The CDR3 runs to 16 residues. CDR3 residues: CASSLYGVGEGEKLFF. CDR3 coding DNA: TGTGCCAGCAGTTTATACGGTGTGGGGGAGGGTGAAAAACTGTTTTTT.

The chain employs TRBV6-2 or TRBV6-3 and TRBJ2-1; D may be TRBD2 (5 bases). Trimming pared 6 bases from V and 6 bases from J, leaving 6 bases between. The CDR3 totals 11 residues. In germline, CDR1 is MNHEY, CDR2 SVGEGT. The CDR3 sequence: CASRTSNEQFF. The CDR3 coding sequence is TGTGCCAGCAGAACTAGCAATGAGCAGTTCTTC.

This clonotype was counted at least ten times. This chain uses TRBV6-5 with TRBJ1-5, with 7 bases lining up with TRBD1. V shed 2 bases, J shed 4 bases, and the junction held 8 bases outside the gene matches. Germline V CDR1 and CDR2: MNHEY, SVGAGI. The CDR3 sequence is 16 residues long. CDR3 region: CASSYARQGRNQPQHF. Written as DNA, the CDR3 is TGTGCCAGCAGTTACGCCAGACAGGGCAGAAATCAGCCCCAGCATTTT.

The chain uses TRBV27 and TRBJ1-2, with 9 positions matching TRBD1. Per the germline V gene, CDR1 is MNHEY and CDR2 is SMNVEV (reference sequence). V lost 7 bases, J lost 8 bases, and 11 bases stayed unmatched. This CDR3 comprises 14 residues. CDR3 nucleotides: TGTGCCAGCAAGTTCACAGGGGGCTTTAGGGGCTACACCTTC. It specifies CASKFTGGFRGYTF.